The rows below give T cell receptor beta chains drawn from one sample of a study of OX40 agonist ivuxolimab in advanced cancers. Some clones are missing from TCRdb's copy, which holds only in-frame ones; the method was immunoSEQ multiplex PCR. In the table there are about 42,000 clones, 85% to 90% of which are singletons. Sample: CD4+ or CD8+ T cells sorted from blood, taken in a trial of the OX40 agonist ivuxolimab. The source is an adult with an advanced solid tumor such as melanoma, head and neck, liver or kidney cancer. Both conserved end residues are part of each CDR3. A D gene is named only where the DNA matches it firmly. Where a row states a size, it is once, few, many or the class of an expanded clone; other rows omit it.

CDR3	DNA	size	D	V	J
CASSLREGGETQYF	TGTGCCAGCAGCTTAAGGGAGGGAGGAGAGACCCAGTACTTC	once	TRBD2	TRBV7-9	TRBJ2-5
CASSPGTARDQPQHF	TGTGCCAGCTCACCCGGGACTGCCCGGGATCAGCCCCAGCATTTT	-	-	TRBV18	TRBJ1-5
CASSPAAGQETQYF	TGTGCCAGCTCACCAGCCGCGGGTCAAGAGACCCAGTACTTC	-	-	TRBV18	TRBJ2-5
CAAEDRNYGYTF	TGTGCCGCTGAGGACAGGAACTATGGCTACACCTTC	-	TRBD1	TRBV6-5	TRBJ1-2
CSVEPQGRNIQYF	TGCAGCGTTGAGCCCCAAGGAAGAAACATTCAGTACTTC	-	-	TRBV29-1	TRBJ2-4
CASSPDGRGGYEQYF	TGTGCCAGCAGCCCGGACGGAAGGGGTGGCTACGAGCAGTACTTC	-	-	TRBV2	TRBJ2-7
CSVQIGRNTGELFF	TGCAGCGTTCAGATCGGACGGAACACCGGGGAGCTGTTTTTT	-	-	TRBV29-1	TRBJ2-2
CSVLTGLGGGYTF	TGCAGCGTCCTCACAGGGCTCGGGGGTGGCTACACCTTC	-	-	TRBV29-1	TRBJ1-2
CASSQDTGYGYTF	TGCGCCAGCAGCCAAGATACGGGATACGGCTACACCTTC	-	-	TRBV4-3	TRBJ1-2
CATSRDQDTIYEQYF	TGTGCCACCAGCAGAGATCAGGACACCATCTACGAGCAGTACTTC	-	-	TRBV15	TRBJ2-7
CASSKGRAENEKLFF	TGTGCCAGTAGCAAAGGGCGTGCAGAAAATGAAAAACTGTTTTTT	-	-	TRBV19	TRBJ1-4
CASSLGLLTSGEGEQFF	TGTGCCAGCAGTTTAGGGCTCCTGACTAGCGGGGAAGGTGAGCAGTTCTTC	-	TRBD2	TRBV7-9	TRBJ2-1
CASSLTGVSSPLHF	TGTGCCAGCAGCTTAACAGGGGTCAGCTCACCCCTCCACTTT	-	TRBD1	TRBV7-2	TRBJ1-6
CATSFSGGSNQPQHF	TGTGCCACCAGCTTCTCAGGCGGCTCCAATCAGCCCCAGCATTTT	-	-	TRBV15	TRBJ1-5
CASSLSPSYEQYF	TGTGCCAGCAGCTTATCTCCTTCCTACGAGCAGTACTTC	-	-	TRBV7-9	TRBJ2-7
CATSRDLGGNSPLHF	TGTGCCACCAGCAGAGATCTCGGGGGGAATTCACCCCTCCACTTT	-	-	TRBV15	TRBJ1-6
CASSQEFDRVGRYSNQPQHF	TGCGCCAGCAGCCAAGAGTTTGACAGGGTTGGGCGATATAGCAATCAGCCCCAGCATTTT	-	TRBD1	TRBV4-1	TRBJ1-5
CASSTGQPYEQYF	TGTGCCAGTAGTACCGGACAGCCTTACGAGCAGTACTTC	-	-	TRBV19	TRBJ2-7
CASSETGQGNTIYF	TGTGCCAGCAGTGAAACCGGACAGGGAAACACCATATATTTT	once	-	TRBV2	TRBJ1-3
CASSLVNFGDRVSGYTF	TGTGCCAGCAGCTTAGTTAACTTTGGGGACAGGGTTAGTGGCTACACCTTC	once	TRBD1	TRBV7-9	TRBJ1-2
CASSYSRAGITDTQYF	TGTGCCAGCAGTTACTCACGAGCGGGGATCACAGATACGCAGTATTTT	-	TRBD2	TRBV6-5	TRBJ2-3
CAGKGGTSGLYNEQFF	TGTGCCGGAAAGGGGGGGACTAGCGGGCTTTACAATGAGCAGTTCTTC	-	TRBD2	TRBV2	TRBJ2-1
CASSLRFVNQPQHF	TGTGCCAGCAGTTTACGATTTGTTAATCAGCCCCAGCATTTT	-	-	TRBV27	TRBJ1-5